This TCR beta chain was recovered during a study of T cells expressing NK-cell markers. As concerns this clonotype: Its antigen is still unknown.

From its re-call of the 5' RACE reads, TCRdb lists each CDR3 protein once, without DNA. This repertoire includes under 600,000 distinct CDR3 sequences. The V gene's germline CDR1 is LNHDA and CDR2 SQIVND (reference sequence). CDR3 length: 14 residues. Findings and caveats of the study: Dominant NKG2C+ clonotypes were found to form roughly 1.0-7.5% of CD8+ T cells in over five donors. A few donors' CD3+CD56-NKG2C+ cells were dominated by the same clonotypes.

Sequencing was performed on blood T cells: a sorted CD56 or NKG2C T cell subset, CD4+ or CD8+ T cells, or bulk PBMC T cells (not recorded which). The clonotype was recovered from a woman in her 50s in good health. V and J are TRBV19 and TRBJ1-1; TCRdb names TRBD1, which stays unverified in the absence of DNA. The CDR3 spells CASSYRGSRTEAFF.